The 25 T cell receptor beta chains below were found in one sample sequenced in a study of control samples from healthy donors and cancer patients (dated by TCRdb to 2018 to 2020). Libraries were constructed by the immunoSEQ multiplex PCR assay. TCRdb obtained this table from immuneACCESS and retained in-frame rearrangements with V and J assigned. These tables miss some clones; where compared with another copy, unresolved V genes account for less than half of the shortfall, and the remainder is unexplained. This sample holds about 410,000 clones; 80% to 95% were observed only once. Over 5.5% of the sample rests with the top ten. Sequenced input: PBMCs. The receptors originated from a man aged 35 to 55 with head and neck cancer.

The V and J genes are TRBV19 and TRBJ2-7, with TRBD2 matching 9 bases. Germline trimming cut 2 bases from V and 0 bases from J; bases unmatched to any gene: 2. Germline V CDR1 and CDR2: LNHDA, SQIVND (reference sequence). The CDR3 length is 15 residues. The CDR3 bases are TGTGCCAGTAGTATATCTAGCGGGAACTCCTACGAGCAGTACTTC. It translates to CASSISSGNSYEQYF. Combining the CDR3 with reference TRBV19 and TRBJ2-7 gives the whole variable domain DGGITQSPKYLFRKEGQNVTLSCEQNLNHDAMYWYRQDPGQGLRLIYYSQIVNDFQKGDIAEGYSVSREKKESFPLTVTSAQKNPTAFYLCASSISSGNSYEQYFGPGTRLTVT.

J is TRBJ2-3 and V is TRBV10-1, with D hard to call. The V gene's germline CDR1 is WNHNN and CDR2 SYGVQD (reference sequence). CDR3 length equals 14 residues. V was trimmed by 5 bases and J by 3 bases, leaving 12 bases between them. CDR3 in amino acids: CASSRKGKTDTQYF. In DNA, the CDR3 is TGCGCCAGCAGTAGAAAGGGCAAAACAGATACGCAGTATTTT.

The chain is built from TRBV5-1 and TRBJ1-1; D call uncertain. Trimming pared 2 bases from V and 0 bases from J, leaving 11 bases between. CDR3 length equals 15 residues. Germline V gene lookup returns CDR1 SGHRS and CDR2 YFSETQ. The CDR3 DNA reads TGCGCCAGCAGCTTAGCGCCAGAAATGAACACTGAAGCTTTCTTT. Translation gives CASSLAPEMNTEAFF.

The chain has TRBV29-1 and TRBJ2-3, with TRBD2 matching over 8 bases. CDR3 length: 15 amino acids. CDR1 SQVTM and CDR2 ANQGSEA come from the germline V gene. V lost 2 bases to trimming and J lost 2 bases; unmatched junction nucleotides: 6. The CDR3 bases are TGCAGCGTTGAAATTAGCGGGGCAACCACAGATACGCAGTATTTT. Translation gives CSVEISGATTDTQYF.

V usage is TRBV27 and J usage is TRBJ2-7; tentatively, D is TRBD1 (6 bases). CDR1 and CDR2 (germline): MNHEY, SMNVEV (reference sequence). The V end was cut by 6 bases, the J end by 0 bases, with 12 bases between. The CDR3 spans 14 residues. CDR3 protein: CASRKRDTSYEQYF. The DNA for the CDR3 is TGTGCCAGCAGAAAACGGGACACCTCCTACGAGCAGTACTTC.

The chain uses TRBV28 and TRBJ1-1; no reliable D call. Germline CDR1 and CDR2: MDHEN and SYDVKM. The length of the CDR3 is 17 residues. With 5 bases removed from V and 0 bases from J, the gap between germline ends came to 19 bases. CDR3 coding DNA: TGTGCCAGCAGTCTTCCTATCCGCACAGTCATGAACACTGAAGCTTTCTTT. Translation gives CASSLPIRTVMNTEAFF.

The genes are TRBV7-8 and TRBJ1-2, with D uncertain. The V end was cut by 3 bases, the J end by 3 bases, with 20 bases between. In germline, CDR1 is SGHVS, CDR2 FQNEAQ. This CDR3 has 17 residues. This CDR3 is CASSLNTGPREDYGYTF. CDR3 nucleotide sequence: TGTGCCAGCAGCTTGAACACCGGGCCCCGCGAGGACTATGGCTACACCTTC.

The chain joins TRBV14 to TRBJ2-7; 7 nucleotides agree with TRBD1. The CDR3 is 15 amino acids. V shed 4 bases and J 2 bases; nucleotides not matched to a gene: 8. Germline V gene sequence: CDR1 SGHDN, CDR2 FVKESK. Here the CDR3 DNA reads TGTGCCAGCAGCCCGCAACAGGGGCTACCCTACGAGCAGTACTTC. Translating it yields CASSPQQGLPYEQYF.

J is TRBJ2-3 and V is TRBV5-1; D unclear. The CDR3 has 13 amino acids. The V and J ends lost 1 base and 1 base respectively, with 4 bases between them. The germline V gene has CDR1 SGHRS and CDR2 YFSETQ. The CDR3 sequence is CASSLTGTDTQYF. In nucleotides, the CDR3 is TGCGCCAGCAGCTTGACTGGCACAGATACGCAGTATTTT.

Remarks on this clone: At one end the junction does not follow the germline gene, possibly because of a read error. The CDR3: CASSEGTGFLF. CDR3 DNA sequence: TGTGCCAGCAGTGAAGGGACAGGCTTTCTCTTT. V usage is TRBV2 and J usage is TRBJ1-1; 7 bases are shared with TRBD1. CDR3 length: 11 residues. Germline V CDR1 and CDR2: SNHLY, FYNNEI.

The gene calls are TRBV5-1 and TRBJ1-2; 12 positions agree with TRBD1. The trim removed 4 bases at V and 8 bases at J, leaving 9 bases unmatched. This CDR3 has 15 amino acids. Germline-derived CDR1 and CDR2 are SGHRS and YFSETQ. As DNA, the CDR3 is TGCGCCAGCAGCCTGGAAGGGACAGGGGGCGCGGGCTACACCTTC. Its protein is CASSLEGTGGAGYTF.

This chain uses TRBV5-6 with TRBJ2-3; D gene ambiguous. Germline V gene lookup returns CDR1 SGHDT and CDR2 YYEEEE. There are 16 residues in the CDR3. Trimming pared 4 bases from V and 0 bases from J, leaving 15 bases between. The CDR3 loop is CASSPEPGRSTDTQYF. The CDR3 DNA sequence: TGTGCCAGCAGCCCGGAACCCGGCCGGAGCACAGATACGCAGTATTTT. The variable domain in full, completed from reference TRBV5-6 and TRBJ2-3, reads DAGVTQSPTHLIKTRGQQVTLRCSPKSGHDTVSWYQQALGQGPQFIFQYYEEEERQRGNFPDRFSGHQFPNYSSELNVNALLLGDSALYLCASSPEPGRSTDTQYFGPGTRLTVL.

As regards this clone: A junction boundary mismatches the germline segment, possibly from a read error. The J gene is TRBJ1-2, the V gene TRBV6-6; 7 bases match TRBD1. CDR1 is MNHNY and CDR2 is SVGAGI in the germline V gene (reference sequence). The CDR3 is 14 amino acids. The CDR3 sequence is CASSYSTGYDGYTF. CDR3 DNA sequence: TGTGCCAGCAGTTACTCGACAGGGTACGATGGTTACACCTTC.

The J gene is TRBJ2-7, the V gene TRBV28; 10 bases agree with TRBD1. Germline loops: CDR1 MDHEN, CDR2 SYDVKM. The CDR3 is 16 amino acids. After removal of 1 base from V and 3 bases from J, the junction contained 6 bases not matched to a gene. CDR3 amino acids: CASSLLGGQGFYEQYF. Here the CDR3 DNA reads TGTGCCAGCAGTTTATTAGGGGGACAGGGGTTCTACGAGCAGTACTTC.

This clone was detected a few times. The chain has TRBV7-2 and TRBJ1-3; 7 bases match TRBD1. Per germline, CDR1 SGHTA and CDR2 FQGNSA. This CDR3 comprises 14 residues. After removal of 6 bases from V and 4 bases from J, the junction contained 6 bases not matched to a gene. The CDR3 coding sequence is TGTGCCAGCAGACCTGGGACAGAGGGAAACACCATATATTTT. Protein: CASRPGTEGNTIYF.

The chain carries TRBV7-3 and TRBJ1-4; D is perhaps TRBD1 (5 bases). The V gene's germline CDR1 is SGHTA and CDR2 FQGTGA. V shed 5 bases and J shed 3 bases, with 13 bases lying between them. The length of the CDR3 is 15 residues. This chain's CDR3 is CASSPGRGPNEKLFF. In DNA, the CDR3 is TGTGCCAGCAGCCCCGGGAGGGGCCCTAATGAAAAACTGTTTTTT.

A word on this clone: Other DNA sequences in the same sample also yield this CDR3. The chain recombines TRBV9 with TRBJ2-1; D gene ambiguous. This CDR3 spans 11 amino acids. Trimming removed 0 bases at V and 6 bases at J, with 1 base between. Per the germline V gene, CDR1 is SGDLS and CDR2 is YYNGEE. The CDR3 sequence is CASSVVNEQFF. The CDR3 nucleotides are TGTGCCAGCAGCGTAGTCAATGAGCAGTTCTTC. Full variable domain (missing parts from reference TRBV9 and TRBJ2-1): DSGVTQTPKHLITATGQRVTLRCSPRSGDLSVYWYQQSLDQGLQFLIQYYNGEERAKGNILERFSAQQFPDLHSELNLSSLELGDSALYFCASSVVNEQFFGPGTRLTVL.

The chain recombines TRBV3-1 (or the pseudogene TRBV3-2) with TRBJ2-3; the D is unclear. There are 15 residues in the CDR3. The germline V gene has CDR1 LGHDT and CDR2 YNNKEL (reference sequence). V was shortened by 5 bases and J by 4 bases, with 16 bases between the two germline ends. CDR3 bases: TGTGCCAGCAGCGAAGCCAGAGGAGCCCCAGATACGCAGTATTTT. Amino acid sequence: CASSEARGAPDTQYF.

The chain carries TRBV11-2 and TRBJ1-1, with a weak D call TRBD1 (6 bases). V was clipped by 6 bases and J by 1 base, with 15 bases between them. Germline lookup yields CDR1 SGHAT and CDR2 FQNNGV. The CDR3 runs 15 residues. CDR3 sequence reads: CASSSRGGQNTEAFF. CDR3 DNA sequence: TGTGCCAGCAGTTCACGTGGGGGCCAGAACACTGAAGCTTTCTTT.

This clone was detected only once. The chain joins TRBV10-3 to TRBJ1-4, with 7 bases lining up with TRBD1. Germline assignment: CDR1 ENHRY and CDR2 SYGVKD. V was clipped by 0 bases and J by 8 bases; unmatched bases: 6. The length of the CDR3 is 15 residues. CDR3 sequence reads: CAISESGTVSEKLFF. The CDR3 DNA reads TGTGCCATCAGTGAGTCTGGGACAGTGAGCGAAAAACTGTTTTTT.

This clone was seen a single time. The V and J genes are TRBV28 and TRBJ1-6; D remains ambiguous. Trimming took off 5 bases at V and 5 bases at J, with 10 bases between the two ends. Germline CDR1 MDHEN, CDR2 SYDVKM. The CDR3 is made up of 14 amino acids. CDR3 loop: CASSEEQDNSPLHF. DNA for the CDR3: TGTGCCAGCAGTGAGGAACAAGATAATTCACCCCTCCACTTT.

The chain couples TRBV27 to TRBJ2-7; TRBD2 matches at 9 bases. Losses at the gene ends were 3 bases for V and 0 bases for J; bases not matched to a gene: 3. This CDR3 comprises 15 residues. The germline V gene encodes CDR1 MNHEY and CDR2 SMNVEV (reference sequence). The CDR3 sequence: CASSFLAGSSYEQYF. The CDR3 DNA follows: TGTGCCAGCAGTTTTCTAGCGGGGAGCTCCTACGAGCAGTACTTC.

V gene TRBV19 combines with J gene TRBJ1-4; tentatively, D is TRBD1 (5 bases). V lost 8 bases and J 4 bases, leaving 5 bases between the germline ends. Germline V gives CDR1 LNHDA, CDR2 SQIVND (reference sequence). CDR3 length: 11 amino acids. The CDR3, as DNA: TGTGCCAGTGACAGTAATGAAAAACTGTTTTTT. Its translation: CASDSNEKLFF.

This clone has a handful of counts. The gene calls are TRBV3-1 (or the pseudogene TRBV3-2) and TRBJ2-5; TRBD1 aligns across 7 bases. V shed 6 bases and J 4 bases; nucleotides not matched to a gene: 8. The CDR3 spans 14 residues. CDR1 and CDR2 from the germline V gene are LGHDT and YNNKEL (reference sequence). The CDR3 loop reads CASSRGGGGETQYF. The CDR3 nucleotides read TGTGCCAGCAGTCGAGGGGGCGGAGGAGAGACCCAGTACTTC.

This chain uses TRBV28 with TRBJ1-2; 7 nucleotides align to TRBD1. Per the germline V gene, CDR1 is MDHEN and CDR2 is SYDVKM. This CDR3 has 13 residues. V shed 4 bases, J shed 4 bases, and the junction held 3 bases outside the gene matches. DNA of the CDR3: TGTGCCAGCAGTTCGACAGGGAGCTATGGCTACACCTTC. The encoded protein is CASSSTGSYGYTF.